A selection of T cell receptor beta chains follows, all from one sample in a study of T cell responses to AZD1222 COVID-19 vaccine. The protocol was immunoSEQ multiplex PCR, while the TCRdb copy is restricted to in-frame clones and leaves out a portion. The table shows approximately 140,000 clones, with 75% to 95% occurring only once. The sequences come from peripheral blood, collected 28 days after the second AZD1222 dose. The receptors shown here come from an adult who received the AZD1222 COVID-19 vaccine. CDR3s include the opening cysteine and the closing phenylalanine or tryptophan. D genes are given only for firm matches. The listing skips clone size in some rows; elsewhere it reads once, few, many or a size class.

>TRBV19|.|TRBJ1-2|.
CASSTPGGAHYGYTF
TGTGCCAGTAGTACCCCCGGGGGCGCTCACTATGGCTACACCTTC
>TRBV5-1|.|TRBJ1-5|.
CASSFGGTSNQPQHF
TGCGCCAGCAGCTTCGGAGGTACCAGCAATCAGCCCCAGCATTTT
>TRBV29-1|.|TRBJ1-4|.
CSVGLRSGVDEKLFF
TGCAGCGTTGGCCTCAGATCGGGCGTGGATGAAAAACTGTTTTTT
>TRBV3-1/TRBV3-2|.|TRBJ2-4|once
CASSQRRVAKNIQYF
TGTGCCAGCAGCCAACGCCGAGTGGCCAAAAACATTCAGTACTTC
>TRBV9|.|TRBJ1-2|.
CASSVDPSNYGYTF
TGTGCCAGCAGCGTAGACCCCTCTAACTATGGCTACACCTTC
>TRBV29-1|.|TRBJ2-2|once
CSVDRGNTGELFF
TGCAGCGTTGATAGGGGAAACACCGGGGAGCTGTTTTTT
>TRBV19|TRBD1|TRBJ2-1|.
CASRKPGQGSFEQFF
TGTGCCAGTAGGAAACCGGGACAGGGTTCTTTTGAGCAGTTCTTC
>TRBV7-9|TRBD1|TRBJ2-7|.
CASSLAGTGVGEQYF
TGTGCCAGCAGCTTAGCCGGGACAGGGGTTGGCGAGCAGTACTTC
>TRBV5-6|.|TRBJ2-4|once
CASSAPGVKNIQYF
TGTGCCAGCAGCGCGCCGGGTGTCAAAAACATTCAGTACTTC
>TRBV30|.|TRBJ1-2|.
CAWSVHSYGYTF
TGTGCCTGGAGTGTACACAGCTATGGCTACACCTTC
>TRBV27|TRBD2|TRBJ2-7|.
CASSSNALGTSGSYEQYF
TGTGCCAGCAGTTCCAATGCCCTCGGGACTAGCGGCTCCTACGAGCAGTACTTC
>TRBV6-6|TRBD2|TRBJ2-1|.
CASSPLVGSGLAGNEQFF
TGTGCCAGCAGTCCATTGGTTGGGAGTGGACTAGCGGGAAATGAGCAGTTCTTC
>TRBV4-1|.|TRBJ2-1|.
CASSPSAYEEIFF
TGCGCCAGCAGCCCCTCAGCCTACGAGGAGATTTTCTTC
>TRBV6-1|.|TRBJ1-3|.
CASSEDLWTSGNTIYF
TGTGCCAGCAGTGAAGATCTGTGGACATCTGGAAACACCATATATTTT
>TRBV7-9|TRBD1|TRBJ1-2|.
CASTPGTDYYGYTF
TGTGCCAGCACCCCCGGGACAGACTACTATGGCTACACCTTC
>TRBV5-4|.|TRBJ2-7|.
CASSLAQSHEQYF
TGTGCCAGCAGCTTGGCACAATCACACGAGCAGTACTTC
>TRBV29-1|.|TRBJ1-1|once
CSFREWDTEAFF
TGCAGCTTCAGGGAGTGGGACACTGAAGCTTTCTTT
>TRBV3-1/TRBV3-2|.|TRBJ2-5|.
CASRQRGPGTAEIPPQETQYF
TGTGCCAGCAGGCAAAGGGGCCCTGGAACGGCGGAGATCCCCCCACAAGAGACCCAGTACTTC
>TRBV5-4|.|TRBJ1-3|.
CASSLAGNTIYF
TGTGCCAGCAGCTTAGCCGGAAACACCATATATTTT
>TRBV29-1|.|TRBJ1-1|.
CSVDSYTEAFF
TGCAGCGTTGATTCATACACTGAAGCTTTCTTT
>TRBV28|TRBD2|TRBJ2-7|.
CASSFGGSNYEQYF
TGTGCCAGCAGTTTTGGCGGGAGTAACTACGAGCAGTACTTC
>TRBV6-1|.|TRBJ2-2|.
CASSELENTGELFF
TGTGCCAGCAGTGAACTAGAAAACACCGGGGAGCTGTTTTTT
>TRBV5-1|.|TRBJ2-7|few
CASRERVSPYEQYF
TGCGCCAGCCGGGAAAGGGTGAGTCCCTACGAGCAGTACTTC
>TRBV15|TRBD1|TRBJ2-5|.
CATSSLQGAGETQYF
TGTGCCACCAGCAGTTTACAGGGGGCGGGAGAGACCCAGTACTTC
>TRBV19|.|TRBJ1-2|.
CATFTGLENGYTF
TGTGCCACCTTCACAGGGCTTGAAAATGGCTACACCTTC